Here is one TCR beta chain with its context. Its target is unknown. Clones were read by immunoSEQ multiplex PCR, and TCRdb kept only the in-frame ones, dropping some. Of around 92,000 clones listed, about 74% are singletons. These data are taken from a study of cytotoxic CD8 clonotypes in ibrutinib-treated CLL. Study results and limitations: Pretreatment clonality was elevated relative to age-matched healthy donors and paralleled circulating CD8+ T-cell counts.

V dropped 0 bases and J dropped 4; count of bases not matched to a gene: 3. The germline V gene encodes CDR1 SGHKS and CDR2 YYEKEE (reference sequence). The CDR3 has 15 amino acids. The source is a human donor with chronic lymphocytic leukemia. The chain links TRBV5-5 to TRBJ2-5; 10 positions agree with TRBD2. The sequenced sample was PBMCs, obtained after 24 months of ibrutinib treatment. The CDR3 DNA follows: TGTGCCAGCAGCTTGGAAGCGGGAGGGTCAGAGACCCAGTACTTC. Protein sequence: CASSLEAGGSETQYF.